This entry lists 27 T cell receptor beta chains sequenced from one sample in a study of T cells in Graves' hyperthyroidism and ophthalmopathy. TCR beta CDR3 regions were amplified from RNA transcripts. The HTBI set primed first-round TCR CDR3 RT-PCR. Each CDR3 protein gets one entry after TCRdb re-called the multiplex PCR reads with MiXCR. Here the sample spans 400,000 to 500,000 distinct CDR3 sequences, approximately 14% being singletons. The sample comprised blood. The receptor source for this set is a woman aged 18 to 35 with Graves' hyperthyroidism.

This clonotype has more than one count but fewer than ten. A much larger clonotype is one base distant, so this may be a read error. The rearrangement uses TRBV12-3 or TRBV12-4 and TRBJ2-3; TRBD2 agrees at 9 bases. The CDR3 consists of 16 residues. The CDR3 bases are TGTGCCAGCAGTGACTCGAGTAGCGGGGGCACAGGTACGCAGTATTTT. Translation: CASSDSSSGGTGTQYF.

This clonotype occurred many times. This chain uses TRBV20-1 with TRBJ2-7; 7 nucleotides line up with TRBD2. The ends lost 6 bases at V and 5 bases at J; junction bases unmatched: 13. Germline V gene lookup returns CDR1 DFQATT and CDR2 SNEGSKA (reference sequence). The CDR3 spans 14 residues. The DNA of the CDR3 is TGCAGTGCCGCCGAGGGTGGAGCGGGACACGAGCAGTACTTC. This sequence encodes CSAAEGGAGHEQYF.

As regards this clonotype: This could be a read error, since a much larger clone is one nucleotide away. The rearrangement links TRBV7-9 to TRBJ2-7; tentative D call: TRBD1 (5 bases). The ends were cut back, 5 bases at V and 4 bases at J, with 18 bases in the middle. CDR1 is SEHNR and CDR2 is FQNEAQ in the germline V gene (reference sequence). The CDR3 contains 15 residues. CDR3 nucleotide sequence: TGTGCCAGCAGCCTCTTACTCCAGGGTTTATACGAGCAGTACGTC. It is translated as CASSLLLQGLYEQYV.

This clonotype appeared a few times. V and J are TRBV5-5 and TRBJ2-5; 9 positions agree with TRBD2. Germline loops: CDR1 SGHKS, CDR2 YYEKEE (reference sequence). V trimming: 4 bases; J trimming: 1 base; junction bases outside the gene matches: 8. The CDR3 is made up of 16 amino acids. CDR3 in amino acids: CASSRTGTSLQETQYF. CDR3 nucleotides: TGTGCCAGCAGCCGGACGGGGACTAGCCTCCAAGAGACCCAGTACTTC.

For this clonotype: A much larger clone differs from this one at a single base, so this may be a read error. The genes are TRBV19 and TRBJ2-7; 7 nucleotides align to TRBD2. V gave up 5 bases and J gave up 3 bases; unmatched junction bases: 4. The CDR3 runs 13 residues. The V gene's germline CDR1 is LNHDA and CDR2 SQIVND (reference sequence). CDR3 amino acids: CASSGGGFYEQYF. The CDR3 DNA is TGTGCCAGTAGTGGCGGGGGTTTCTACGAGCAGTACTTC.

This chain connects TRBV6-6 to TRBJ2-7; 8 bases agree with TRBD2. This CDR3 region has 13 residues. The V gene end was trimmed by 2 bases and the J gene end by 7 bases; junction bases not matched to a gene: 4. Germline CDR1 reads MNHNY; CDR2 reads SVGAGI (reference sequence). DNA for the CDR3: TGTGCCAGCAGTTACGGTGGCGGGAGGGAGCAGTACTTC. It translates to CASSYGGGREQYF.

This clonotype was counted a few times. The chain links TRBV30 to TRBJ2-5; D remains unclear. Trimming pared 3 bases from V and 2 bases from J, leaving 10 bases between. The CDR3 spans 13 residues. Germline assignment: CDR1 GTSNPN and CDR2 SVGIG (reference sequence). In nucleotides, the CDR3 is TGTGCCTGGAGCGGTCAGTCTCAAGAGACCCAGTACTTC. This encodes CAWSGQSQETQYF.

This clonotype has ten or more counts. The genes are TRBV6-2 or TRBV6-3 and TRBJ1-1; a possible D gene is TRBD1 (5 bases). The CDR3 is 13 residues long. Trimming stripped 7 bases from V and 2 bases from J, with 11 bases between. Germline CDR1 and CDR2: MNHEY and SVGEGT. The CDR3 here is CASTRGANTEAFF. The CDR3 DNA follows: TGTGCCAGCACTCGAGGGGCTAACACTGAAGCTTTCTTT.

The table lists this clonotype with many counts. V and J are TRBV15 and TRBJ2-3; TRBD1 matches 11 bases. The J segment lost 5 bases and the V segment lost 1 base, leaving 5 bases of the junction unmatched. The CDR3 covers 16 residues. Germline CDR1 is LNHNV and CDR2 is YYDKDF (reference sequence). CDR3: CATSRGQDRGLDTQYF. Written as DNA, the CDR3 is TGTGCCACCAGCAGAGGCCAGGACAGGGGGCTAGATACGCAGTATTTT.

Here the CDR3 DNA reads TGTGCCAGCCAACAAGTGGGGGCCGGGGAGCTGTTTTTT. Its protein is CASQQVGAGELFF. This chain links TRBV3-1 with TRBJ2-2; TRBD1 or TRBD2 may be the D gene (5 bases each). Trimming took off 8 bases at V and 6 bases at J, with 13 bases between the two ends. Germline V gene lookup returns CDR1 LGHDT and CDR2 YNNKEL (reference sequence). The CDR3 contains 13 residues.

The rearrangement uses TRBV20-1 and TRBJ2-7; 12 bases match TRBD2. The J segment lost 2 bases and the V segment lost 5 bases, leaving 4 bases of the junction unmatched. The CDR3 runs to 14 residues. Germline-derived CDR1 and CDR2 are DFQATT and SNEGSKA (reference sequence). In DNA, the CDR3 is TGCAGTGCTCCCTGGACTAGCGGGGCCTACGAGCAGTACTTC. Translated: CSAPWTSGAYEQYF.

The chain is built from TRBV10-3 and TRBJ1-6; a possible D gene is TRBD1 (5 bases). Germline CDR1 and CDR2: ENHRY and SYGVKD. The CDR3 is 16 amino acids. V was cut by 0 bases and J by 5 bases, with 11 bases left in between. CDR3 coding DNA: TGTGCCATCAGTGAGTCAAGGGGAACGGATAATTCACCCCTCCACTTT. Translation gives CAISESRGTDNSPLHF.

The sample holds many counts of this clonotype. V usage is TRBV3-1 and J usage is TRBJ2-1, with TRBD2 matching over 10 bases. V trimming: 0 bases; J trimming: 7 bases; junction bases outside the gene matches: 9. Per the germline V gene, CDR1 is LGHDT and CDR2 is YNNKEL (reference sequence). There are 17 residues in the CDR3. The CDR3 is CASSQDGSGRGSNEQFF. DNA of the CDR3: TGTGCCAGCAGCCAAGATGGGAGCGGGAGGGGGTCGAATGAGCAGTTCTTC.

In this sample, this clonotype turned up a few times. Written as DNA, the CDR3 is TGTGCCAGCAGCTTAAAGGCGGGACCCAGCTACGAGCAGTACTTC. It translates to CASSLKAGPSYEQYF. The chain carries TRBV7-9 and TRBJ2-7, with D possibly being TRBD2 (6 bases). With 2 bases removed from V and 3 bases from J, the gap between germline ends came to 14 bases. Germline CDR1 reads SEHNR; CDR2 reads FQNEAQ (reference sequence). This CDR3 spans 15 amino acids. The full variable domain, in which reference TRBV7-9 and TRBJ2-7 provide the parts outside the CDR3, is DTGVSQNPRHKITKRGQNVTFRCDPISEHNRLYWYRQTLGQGPEFLTYFQNEAQLEKSRLLSDRFSAERPKGSFSTLEIQRTEQGDSAMYLCASSLKAGPSYEQYFGPGTRLTVT.

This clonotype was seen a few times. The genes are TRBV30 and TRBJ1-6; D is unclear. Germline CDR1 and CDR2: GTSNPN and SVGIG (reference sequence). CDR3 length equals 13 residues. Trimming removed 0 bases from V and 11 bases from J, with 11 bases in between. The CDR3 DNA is TGTGCCTGGAGTGTTGTCCGAGACACACCCCTCCACTTT. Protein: CAWSVVRDTPLHF.

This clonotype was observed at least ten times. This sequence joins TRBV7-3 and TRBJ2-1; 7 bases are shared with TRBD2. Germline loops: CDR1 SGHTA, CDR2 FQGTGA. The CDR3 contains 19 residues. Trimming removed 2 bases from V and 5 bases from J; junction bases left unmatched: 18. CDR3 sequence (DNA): TGTGCCAGCAGCTTAGGCCAGGGCGGGTGGGCTAGCGGACACAATGAGCAGTTCTTC. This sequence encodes CASSLGQGGWASGHNEQFF. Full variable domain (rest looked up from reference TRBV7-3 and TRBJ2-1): GAGVSQTPSNKVTEKGKYVELRCDPISGHTALYWYRQSLGQGPEFLIYFQGTGAADDSGLPNDRFFAVRPEGSVSTLKIQRTERGDSAVYLCASSLGQGGWASGHNEQFFGPGTRLTVL.

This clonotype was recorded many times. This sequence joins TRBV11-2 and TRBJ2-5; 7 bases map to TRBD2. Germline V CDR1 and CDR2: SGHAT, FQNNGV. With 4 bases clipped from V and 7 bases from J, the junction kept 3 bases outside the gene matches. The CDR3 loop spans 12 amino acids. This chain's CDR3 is CASSSGGRTQYF. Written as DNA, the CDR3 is TGTGCCAGCAGCTCGGGGGGACGGACCCAGTACTTC.

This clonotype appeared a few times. DNA for the CDR3: TGTGCCAGCAGTTTTGGGACAGGGGGCGTTGGCAATCAGCCCCAGCATTTT. It codes for CASSFGTGGVGNQPQHF. The rearrangement links TRBV12-3 or TRBV12-4 to TRBJ1-5; TRBD1 matches 12 bases. The junction had 5 bases not matched to a gene; V was cut back by 3 bases and J by 2 bases. The CDR3 has 17 residues.

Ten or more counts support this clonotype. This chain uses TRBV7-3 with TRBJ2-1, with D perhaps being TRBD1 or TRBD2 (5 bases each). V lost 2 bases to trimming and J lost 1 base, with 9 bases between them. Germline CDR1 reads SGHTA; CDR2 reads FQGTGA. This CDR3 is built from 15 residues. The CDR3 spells CASSLRRESYNEQFF. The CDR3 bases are TGTGCCAGCAGCTTACGCAGGGAGTCCTACAATGAGCAGTTCTTC.

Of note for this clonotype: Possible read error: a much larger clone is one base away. CDR3 coding DNA: TGTGCCAGCAGCGGATATAGCGGGATCTTCAATGAGCAGTTCTTC. Its protein is CASSGYSGIFNEQFF. The chain links TRBV7-2 to TRBJ2-1, with TRBD2 identical over 8 bases. This CDR3 is built from 15 residues. V dropped 5 bases and J dropped 6; count of bases not matched to a gene: 9. Germline V gene sequence: CDR1 SGHTA, CDR2 FQGNSA. The full variable domain, its missing parts supplied by reference TRBV7-2 and TRBJ2-1, is GAGVSQSPSNKVTEKGKDVELRCDPISGHTALYWYRQSLGQGLEFLIYFQGNSAPDKSGLPSDRFSAERTGGSVSTLTIQRTQQEDSAVYLCASSGYSGIFNEQFFGPGTRLTVL.

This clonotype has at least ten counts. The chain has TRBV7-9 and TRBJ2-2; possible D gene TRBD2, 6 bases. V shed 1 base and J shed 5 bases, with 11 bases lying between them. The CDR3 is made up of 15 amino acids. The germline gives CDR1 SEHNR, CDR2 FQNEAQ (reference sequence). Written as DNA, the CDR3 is TGTGCCAGCAGCTTAGATAGCGGACCTACCGGGGAGCTGTTTTTT. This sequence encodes CASSLDSGPTGELFF.

In DNA, the CDR3 is TGTGCCAGCAGTTACTCGGGGCGCAGCCGCTTTCATAATTCACCCCTCCACTTT. Amino acid sequence: CASSYSGRSRFHNSPLHF. The J gene is TRBJ1-6, the V gene TRBV6-8; D perhaps matches TRBD1 (5 bases). Between the trimmed V and J ends, which lost 0 bases and 5 bases, there was a span of 17 bases. The germline V gene has CDR1 MNHGY and CDR2 SAAAGT. The CDR3 spans 18 residues.

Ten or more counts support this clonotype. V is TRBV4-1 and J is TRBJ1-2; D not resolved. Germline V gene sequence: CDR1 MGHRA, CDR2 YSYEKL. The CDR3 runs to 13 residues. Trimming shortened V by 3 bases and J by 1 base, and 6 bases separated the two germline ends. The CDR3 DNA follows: TGCGCCAGCAGCCAGCGAGATAACTATGGCTACACCTTC. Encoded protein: CASSQRDNYGYTF.

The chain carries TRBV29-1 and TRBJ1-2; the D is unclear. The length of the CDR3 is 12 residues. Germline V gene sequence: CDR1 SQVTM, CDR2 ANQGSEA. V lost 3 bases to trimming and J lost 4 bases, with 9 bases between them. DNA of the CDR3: TGCAGCGTTGATAAGCCTTTCTATGGCTACACCTTC. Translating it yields CSVDKPFYGYTF.

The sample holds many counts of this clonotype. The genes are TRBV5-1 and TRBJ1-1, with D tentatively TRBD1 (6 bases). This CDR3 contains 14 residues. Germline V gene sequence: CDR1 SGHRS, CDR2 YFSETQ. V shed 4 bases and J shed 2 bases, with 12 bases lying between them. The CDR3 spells CASSPGQINTEAFF. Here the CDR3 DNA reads TGCGCCAGCAGCCCGGGACAAATTAACACTGAAGCTTTCTTT.

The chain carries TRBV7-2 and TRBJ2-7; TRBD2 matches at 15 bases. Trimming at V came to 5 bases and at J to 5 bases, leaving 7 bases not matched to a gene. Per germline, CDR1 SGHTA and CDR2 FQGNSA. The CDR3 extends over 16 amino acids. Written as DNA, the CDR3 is TGTGCCAGCAGCCCCCGGACTAGCGGGAGGGCCCACGAGCAGTACTTC. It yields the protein CASSPRTSGRAHEQYF. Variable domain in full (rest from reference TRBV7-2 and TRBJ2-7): GAGVSQSPSNKVTEKGKDVELRCDPISGHTALYWYRQSLGQGLEFLIYFQGNSAPDKSGLPSDRFSAERTGGSVSTLTIQRTQQEDSAVYLCASSPRTSGRAHEQYFGPGTRLTVT.

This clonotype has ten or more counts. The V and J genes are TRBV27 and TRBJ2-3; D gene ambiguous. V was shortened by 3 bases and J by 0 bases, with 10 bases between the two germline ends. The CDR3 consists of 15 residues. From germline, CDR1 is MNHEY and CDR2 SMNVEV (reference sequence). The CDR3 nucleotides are TGTGCCAGCAGTTTTAGCTCGGACAGCACAGATACGCAGTATTTT. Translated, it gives CASSFSSDSTDTQYF.